The rows below give T cell receptor beta chains drawn from one sample of a study of cytomegalovirus exposure and HLA in healthy donors. The table came from immunoSEQ multiplex PCR; TCRdb's copy has only in-frame clones and leaves some out. The sample lists 200,000 to 250,000 clones, around four fifths occurring once. The sequencing input was PBMCs. Every receptor here comes from a woman between 35 and 50 years old in good health and CMV-seronegative. Both conserved end residues are part of each CDR3. D genes are given only for firm matches. Not every row has a clone size; where given, it reads once, few, many or a size class.

clone size: NA; V gene: TRBV15; D gene: TRBD1; J gene: TRBJ2-7; CDR3 DNA: TGTGCCACCAGCCATGAGAACAGGGGCGAGCAGTACTTC; CDR3 protein: CATSHENRGEQYF
clone size: NA; V gene: TRBV14; D gene: NA; J gene: TRBJ1-6; CDR3 DNA: TGTGCCAGCAGCCAACAGGCCTCCTATAATTCACCCCTCCACTTT; CDR3 protein: CASSQQASYNSPLHF
clone size: NA; V gene: TRBV18; D gene: TRBD1; J gene: TRBJ2-7; CDR3 DNA: TGTGCCAGCTCACCCCGGGACAGGGGTATCTACGAGCAGTACTTC; CDR3 protein: CASSPRDRGIYEQYF
clone size: once; V gene: TRBV2; D gene: TRBD1; J gene: TRBJ1-2; CDR3 DNA: TGTGCCAGCAGGAATAGACAGGGGTCTGGCTATGGCTACACCTTC; CDR3 protein: CASRNRQGSGYGYTF
clone size: NA; V gene: TRBV5-1; D gene: NA; J gene: TRBJ2-5; CDR3 DNA: TGCGCCAGCAGCTTTGTAGGGGAAGAGACCCAGTACTTC; CDR3 protein: CASSFVGEETQYF
clone size: NA; V gene: TRBV10-3; D gene: TRBD1; J gene: TRBJ1-1; CDR3 DNA: TGTGCCATCAGTGAGAGAGACTTATTGCGGGACAGAAACACTGAAGCTTTCTTT; CDR3 protein: CAISERDLLRDRNTEAFF
clone size: NA; V gene: TRBV27; D gene: TRBD1; J gene: TRBJ1-1; CDR3 DNA: TGTGCCAGCAGTTCCCCGGGACAGGGGGCGTACACTGAAGCTTTCTTT; CDR3 protein: CASSSPGQGAYTEAFF
clone size: NA; V gene: TRBV28; D gene: TRBD1; J gene: TRBJ2-7; CDR3 DNA: TGTGCCAGCAGTACGGAAACAGGGGTTTGGGAGCAGTACTTC; CDR3 protein: CASSTETGVWEQYF
clone size: NA; V gene: TRBV27; D gene: TRBD1; J gene: TRBJ2-5; CDR3 DNA: TGTGCCAGCAGGGGACAGGGGGCCGACCAAGAGACCCAGTACTTC; CDR3 protein: CASRGQGADQETQYF
clone size: NA; V gene: TRBV11-2; D gene: TRBD1; J gene: TRBJ2-7; CDR3 DNA: TGTGCCAGCAGCTTAGTCACCGGGACAGGGCCTTACGAGCAGTACTTC; CDR3 protein: CASSLVTGTGPYEQYF
clone size: NA; V gene: TRBV27; D gene: NA; J gene: TRBJ2-5; CDR3 DNA: TGTGCCAGCAGTTTTGGCTACCAAGAGACCCAGTACTTC; CDR3 protein: CASSFGYQETQYF
clone size: once; V gene: TRBV18; D gene: NA; J gene: TRBJ1-1; CDR3 DNA: TGTGCCAGCTCACCGTCTGGAGGGGCGGCTGAAGCTTTCTTT; CDR3 protein: CASSPSGGAAEAFF
clone size: once; V gene: TRBV14; D gene: NA; J gene: TRBJ2-2; CDR3 DNA: TGTGCCAGCAGCCAGAGAGCCACCGGGGAGCTGTTTTTT; CDR3 protein: CASSQRATGELFF
clone size: NA; V gene: TRBV7-9; D gene: NA; J gene: TRBJ1-1; CDR3 DNA: TGTGCCAGCAGCTCCCAGGGGAGTATCACTGAAGCTTTCTTT; CDR3 protein: CASSSQGSITEAFF
clone size: few; V gene: TRBV5-6; D gene: NA; J gene: TRBJ2-7; CDR3 DNA: TGTGCCAGCAGCCCAAGGGGCAAGAGCTACGAGCAGTACTTC; CDR3 protein: CASSPRGKSYEQYF
clone size: NA; V gene: TRBV19; D gene: NA; J gene: TRBJ2-7; CDR3 DNA: TGTGCCAGTAGTAACCCCGGGACACGGGGAATCGAGCAGTACTTC; CDR3 protein: CASSNPGTRGIEQYF
clone size: few; V gene: TRBV10-3; D gene: NA; J gene: TRBJ2-7; CDR3 DNA: TGTGCCATCAGTGAGTCGACAGACGAGCAGTACTTC; CDR3 protein: CAISESTDEQYF
clone size: NA; V gene: TRBV27; D gene: NA; J gene: TRBJ2-1; CDR3 DNA: TGTGCCAGCAGTTTATCGATAAGAGGGTGCGATGAGCAGTTCTTC; CDR3 protein: CASSLSIRGCDEQFF
clone size: NA; V gene: TRBV4-2; D gene: NA; J gene: TRBJ1-6; CDR3 DNA: TGTGCCAGCAGCCAAGCGGGACACGATTCACCCCTCCACTTT; CDR3 protein: CASSQAGHDSPLHF
clone size: NA; V gene: TRBV29-1; D gene: NA; J gene: TRBJ2-1; CDR3 DNA: TGCAGCGTTGCGGAGGTCAATGAGCAGTTCTTC; CDR3 protein: CSVAEVNEQFF
clone size: once; V gene: TRBV5-6; D gene: TRBD1; J gene: TRBJ2-7; CDR3 DNA: TGTGCCAGCAGGTCCGACAGGGTGAGGGAGCAGTACTTC; CDR3 protein: CASRSDRVREQYF
clone size: NA; V gene: TRBV30; D gene: TRBD1; J gene: TRBJ1-1; CDR3 DNA: TGTGCCTGGAGTGTGCTCCGACAGGGCTCTGAAGCTTTCTTT; CDR3 protein: CAWSVLRQGSEAFF
clone size: NA; V gene: TRBV25-1; D gene: NA; J gene: TRBJ2-7; CDR3 DNA: TGTGCCAGCAGCTACAGGGTTCCCTACGAGCAGTACTTC; CDR3 protein: CASSYRVPYEQYF
clone size: once; V gene: TRBV9; D gene: NA; J gene: TRBJ1-2; CDR3 DNA: TGTGCCAGCAGCGTTCAAACAGGACCCAACTATGGCTACACCTTC; CDR3 protein: CASSVQTGPNYGYTF
clone size: NA; V gene: TRBV11-2; D gene: NA; J gene: TRBJ2-5; CDR3 DNA: TGTGCCAGCAGCTTAGATGGCCCGGGAGCCCAGTACTTC; CDR3 protein: CASSLDGPGAQYF
clone size: NA; V gene: TRBV10-3; D gene: NA; J gene: TRBJ1-1; CDR3 DNA: TGTGCCATCAAGGGAACGGACAGAAACACTGAAGCTTTCTTT; CDR3 protein: CAIKGTDRNTEAFF
clone size: NA; V gene: TRBV6-1; D gene: NA; J gene: TRBJ1-6; CDR3 DNA: TGTGCCAGCAGGGTCTCTCCTAGTGGTCACCCCCTCCACTTT; CDR3 protein: CASRVSPSGHPLHF
clone size: NA; V gene: TRBV7-2; D gene: NA; J gene: TRBJ1-2; CDR3 DNA: TGTGCCAGCAGCTTAGTTTCGGCAGGGAATGGCTACACCTTC; CDR3 protein: CASSLVSAGNGYTF
clone size: NA; V gene: TRBV30; D gene: TRBD2; J gene: TRBJ2-7; CDR3 DNA: TGTGCCTGGACTCCCGGACTAGCGGGGGACGAGCAGTACTTC; CDR3 protein: CAWTPGLAGDEQYF
clone size: NA; V gene: TRBV7-6; D gene: TRBD2; J gene: TRBJ2-1; CDR3 DNA: TGTGCCAGCAGCTCAGGACTAGCGGAGACTAATGAGCAGTTCTTC; CDR3 protein: CASSSGLAETNEQFF
clone size: NA; V gene: TRBV6-1; D gene: TRBD1; J gene: TRBJ1-3; CDR3 DNA: TGTGCCAGCAGTGACGATATGTACAGGGGTTCGACTGGAAACACCATATATTTT; CDR3 protein: CASSDDMYRGSTGNTIYF
clone size: NA; V gene: TRBV4-1; D gene: TRBD1; J gene: TRBJ1-2; CDR3 DNA: TGCGCCAGCAGCCAAGCGTCTACCGGGACAGGGTTTCGCGGCTACCCCTTC; CDR3 protein: CASSQASTGTGFRGYPF
clone size: NA; V gene: TRBV9; D gene: TRBD1; J gene: TRBJ2-7; CDR3 DNA: TGTGCCAGCAGCGACGGGACAGGGGGATTCTACGAGCAGTACTTC; CDR3 protein: CASSDGTGGFYEQYF
clone size: NA; V gene: TRBV19; D gene: TRBD2; J gene: TRBJ2-1; CDR3 DNA: TGTGCCAGTAGTCAAGCGGGGGGGGCGTACAATGAGCAGTTCTTC; CDR3 protein: CASSQAGGAYNEQFF
clone size: NA; V gene: TRBV10-3; D gene: NA; J gene: TRBJ1-1; CDR3 DNA: TGTGCCATCAGTTCCTCCAGCGGCACTGAAGCTTTCTTT; CDR3 protein: CAISSSSGTEAFF
clone size: NA; V gene: TRBV15; D gene: NA; J gene: TRBJ1-3; CDR3 DNA: TGTGCCACCAGCATCAACGGGGGGGTGGCTGGAAACACCATATATTTT; CDR3 protein: CATSINGGVAGNTIYF
clone size: few; V gene: TRBV18; D gene: NA; J gene: TRBJ1-2; CDR3 DNA: TGTGCCAGCTCACCGGGAGGGGCTAACTATGGCTACACCTTC; CDR3 protein: CASSPGGANYGYTF
clone size: NA; V gene: TRBV2; D gene: NA; J gene: TRBJ1-6; CDR3 DNA: TGTGCCAGCAGTGAGTCGGTCAATTCACCCCTCCACTTT; CDR3 protein: CASSESVNSPLHF
clone size: NA; V gene: TRBV29-1; D gene: TRBD1; J gene: TRBJ1-2; CDR3 DNA: TGCAGCGTCAGGGGGCTTGAATATGGCTACACCTTC; CDR3 protein: CSVRGLEYGYTF
clone size: NA; V gene: TRBV7-3; D gene: TRBD2; J gene: TRBJ2-1; CDR3 DNA: TGTGCCAGCAGCCCCATAGCGGGGGTGACCGATGAGCAGTTCTTC; CDR3 protein: CASSPIAGVTDEQFF
clone size: NA; V gene: TRBV6-6; D gene: TRBD1; J gene: TRBJ1-3; CDR3 DNA: TGTGCCAGCAGAGCCACGGGACAGTCGGGAAACACCATATATTTT; CDR3 protein: CASRATGQSGNTIYF
clone size: NA; V gene: TRBV11-2; D gene: TRBD2; J gene: TRBJ2-2; CDR3 DNA: TGTGCCAGCAGCTTAGTGGGACTACCCAACACCGGGGAGCTGTTTTTT; CDR3 protein: CASSLVGLPNTGELFF
clone size: NA; V gene: TRBV6-5; D gene: NA; J gene: TRBJ2-1; CDR3 DNA: TGTGCCAGCAGTTTCCTACCGGACAATGAGCAGTTCTTC; CDR3 protein: CASSFLPDNEQFF
clone size: NA; V gene: TRBV5-3; D gene: NA; J gene: TRBJ1-2; CDR3 DNA: TGTGCCAGAACCCCCCGGGGGGTCTCTGGGGATGGCTACACCTTC; CDR3 protein: CARTPRGVSGDGYTF
clone size: NA; V gene: TRBV9; D gene: NA; J gene: TRBJ2-5; CDR3 DNA: TGTGCCAGCAGCGTAGTCCCAGGGAACCCCGGGCAAGAGACCCAGTACTTC; CDR3 protein: CASSVVPGNPGQETQYF
clone size: NA; V gene: TRBV5-1; D gene: NA; J gene: TRBJ2-7; CDR3 DNA: TGCGCCAGCAGCTCAGAATACGAGCAGTACTTC; CDR3 protein: CASSSEYEQYF
clone size: NA; V gene: TRBV9; D gene: NA; J gene: TRBJ2-2; CDR3 DNA: TGTGCCGGCAGCCCCGGACAATCCGGGGAGCTGTTTTTT; CDR3 protein: CAGSPGQSGELFF
clone size: NA; V gene: TRBV10-1; D gene: NA; J gene: TRBJ2-2; CDR3 DNA: TGCGCCAGCAGGGACAGACCCACCGGGGAGCTGTTTTTT; CDR3 protein: CASRDRPTGELFF
clone size: NA; V gene: TRBV2; D gene: NA; J gene: TRBJ2-7; CDR3 DNA: TGTGCCAGCAGCGAAAGCCGATGGGAGCAGTACTTC; CDR3 protein: CASSESRWEQYF
clone size: once; V gene: TRBV27; D gene: NA; J gene: TRBJ1-5; CDR3 DNA: TGTGCCAGCAGTTTCGGGGTCAATCAGCCCCAGCATTTT; CDR3 protein: CASSFGVNQPQHF
clone size: NA; V gene: TRBV19; D gene: NA; J gene: TRBJ1-2; CDR3 DNA: TGTGCCAGTAGCCGGCAGGCGACGAGCTATGGCTACACCTTC; CDR3 protein: CASSRQATSYGYTF
clone size: NA; V gene: TRBV19; D gene: NA; J gene: TRBJ1-5; CDR3 DNA: TGTGCCAGTAGTATAGGTGGGCAGGACAATCAGCCCCAGCATTTT; CDR3 protein: CASSIGGQDNQPQHF
clone size: NA; V gene: TRBV4-3; D gene: NA; J gene: TRBJ1-1; CDR3 DNA: TGCGCCAGCAGCCGGGAACGGGCAGGGGAAACTGAAGCTTTCTTT; CDR3 protein: CASSRERAGETEAFF
clone size: few; V gene: TRBV4-3; D gene: TRBD2; J gene: TRBJ2-2; CDR3 DNA: TGCGCCAGCAGCCAAGAACAGCGGGGACCCGGGGAGCTGTTTTTT; CDR3 protein: CASSQEQRGPGELFF
clone size: NA; V gene: TRBV5-6; D gene: TRBD1; J gene: TRBJ2-2; CDR3 DNA: TGTGCCAGCAGCTTGGAACAGGGGGTCAACACCGGGGAGCTGTTTTTT; CDR3 protein: CASSLEQGVNTGELFF
clone size: once; V gene: TRBV6-4; D gene: NA; J gene: TRBJ2-3; CDR3 DNA: TGTGCCAGCAGTGAGGCTCATGACACAGATACGCAGTATTTT; CDR3 protein: CASSEAHDTDTQYF
clone size: NA; V gene: TRBV19; D gene: NA; J gene: TRBJ2-7; CDR3 DNA: TGTGCCAGTAGTCCACAGGGTTTGGGGGAGCAGTACTTC; CDR3 protein: CASSPQGLGEQYF